These 23 T cell receptor beta chains came from one sample sequenced in a study of T-cell reconstitution after alpha-beta-depleted transplantation in children. This sample's TCRbeta library carried unique molecular identifier barcodes. One entry per CDR3 protein results from TCRdb running MiXCR on the PCR reads. The table lists approximately 500,000 distinct CDR3 sequences, over 20% of them singletons. The material sequenced was PBMCs, taken before TCRalphabeta/CD19-depleted stem cell transplant. These receptor sequences come from a boy under two years old with Wiskott-Aldrich syndrome, due to receive a stem cell transplant.

This clonotype showed up just a few times. The chain recombines TRBV5-6 with TRBJ1-2; TRBD1 agrees at 11 bases. The CDR3 covers 15 residues. The J segment lost 5 bases and the V segment lost 2 bases, leaving 5 bases of the junction unmatched. Germline V CDR1 and CDR2: SGHDT, YYEEEE. CDR3 amino acids: CASSFQGQGAYGYTF. CDR3 in DNA: TGTGCCAGCAGCTTTCAAGGACAGGGGGCTTATGGCTACACCTTC.

This clonotype was detected many times. This CDR3 is CSAGRTMQETQYF. The CDR3, as DNA: TGCAGTGCTGGGAGGACGATGCAAGAGACCCAGTACTTC. The V and J genes are TRBV20-1 and TRBJ2-5, with D tentatively TRBD2 (6 bases). The V end lost 5 bases, the J end lost 2 bases, and 12 bases lay between the germline ends. The germline gives CDR1 DFQATT, CDR2 SNEGSKA (reference sequence). The CDR3 has 13 amino acids.

The chain joins TRBV4-1 to TRBJ2-3; TRBD1 matches at 7 bases. There are 16 residues in the CDR3. Germline CDR1 MGHRA, CDR2 YSYEKL. The junction had 8 bases not matched to a gene; V was cut back by 5 bases and J by 0 bases. The CDR3 loop reads CASSLLTGRSTDTQYF. As DNA, the CDR3 is TGCGCCAGCAGCTTACTGACAGGGCGTAGCACAGATACGCAGTATTTT.

This rearrangement joins TRBV20-1 to TRBJ2-1; either TRBD1 or TRBD2 may fit D (5 bases each). CDR1 is DFQATT, CDR2 SNEGSKA, per germline (reference sequence). The ends were cut back, 3 bases at V and 3 bases at J, with 12 bases in the middle. CDR3 length: 14 amino acids. CDR3 coding DNA: TGCAGTGCTAGGCTCGGGACCGGCTACAATGAGCAGTTCTTC. This gives the protein CSARLGTGYNEQFF.

The V call is TRBV20-1, the J call TRBJ2-1; D uncertain. The CDR3 runs 12 residues. Germline lookup yields CDR1 DFQATT and CDR2 SNEGSKA (reference sequence). V shed 6 bases and J shed 11 bases, with 17 bases lying between them. In DNA, the CDR3 is TGCAGTGCGGCCTCGGTCCGCAAGAAGCAGTTCTTC. Translating gives CSAASVRKKQFF.

The V gene is TRBV5-1, the J gene TRBJ1-1; D is uncertain. The V and J ends lost 0 bases and 3 bases respectively, with 9 bases between them. Germline values: CDR1 SGHRS, CDR2 YFSETQ. The CDR3 has 14 residues. This CDR3 is CASSLAREHTEAFF. CDR3 DNA: TGCGCCAGCAGCTTGGCCCGGGAGCACACTGAAGCTTTCTTT.

This rearrangement joins TRBV20-1 to TRBJ2-7, with TRBD2 matching over 8 bases. CDR1 is DFQATT, CDR2 SNEGSKA, per germline (reference sequence). The CDR3 is made up of 14 amino acids. J lost 0 bases, V lost 4 bases, and 5 bases had no gene match. CDR3 in DNA: TGCAGTGCTAAACTAGCGGTGATCTCCTACGAGCAGTACTTC. It encodes CSAKLAVISYEQYF.

This clonotype was seen only a few times. V is TRBV29-1 and J is TRBJ2-7; unclear D gene. CDR1 and CDR2 (germline): SQVTM, ANQGSEA. V lost 7 bases to trimming and J lost 3 bases, with 13 bases between them. The CDR3 is 12 amino acids. This chain's CDR3 is CSAGWADYEQYF. The CDR3 bases are TGCAGCGCCGGGTGGGCGGACTACGAGCAGTACTTC.

This clonotype was detected many times. The chain combines TRBV5-1 with TRBJ2-1, with D perhaps given as TRBD1 or TRBD2 (5 bases each). This CDR3 region has 15 residues. V was cut by 0 bases and J by 2 bases, with 9 bases left in between. CDR1 is SGHRS and CDR2 is YFSETQ in the germline V gene. The CDR3 nucleotides read TGCGCCAGCAGCTTGGCCGGGGCGACCTACAATGAGCAGTTCTTC. It specifies CASSLAGATYNEQFF. The full variable domain, completed using reference TRBV5-1 and TRBJ2-1, is KAGVTQTPRYLIKTRGQQVTLSCSPISGHRSVSWYQQTPGQGLQFLFEYFSETQRNKGNFPGRFSGRQFSNSRSEMNVSTLELGDSALYLCASSLAGATYNEQFFGPGTRLTVL.

The J gene is TRBJ1-5, the V gene TRBV12-3 or TRBV12-4; no clear D. The germline V and J ends were trimmed by 5 bases and 0 bases, with 8 bases remaining between them. The CDR3 contains 14 residues. For the CDR3, the DNA is TGTGCCAGCAGTGAGACGGTTAGCAATCAGCCCCAGCATTTT. Its protein product is CASSETVSNQPQHF.

This clonotype occurred a few times. The chain employs TRBV9 and TRBJ2-2; 7 positions agree with TRBD2. This CDR3 spans 15 amino acids. J lost 1 base, V lost 4 bases, and 4 bases had no gene match. Germline loops: CDR1 SGDLS, CDR2 YYNGEE. CDR3 sequence reads: CASSPSGMNTGELFF. In DNA, the CDR3 is TGTGCCAGCAGCCCTAGCGGAATGAACACCGGGGAGCTGTTTTTT. The whole variable domain, remainder taken from reference TRBV9 and TRBJ2-2, is DSGVTQTPKHLITATGQRVTLRCSPRSGDLSVYWYQQSLDQGLQFLIQYYNGEERAKGNILERFSAQQFPDLHSELNLSSLELGDSALYFCASSPSGMNTGELFFGEGSRLTVL.

The genes are TRBV3-1 and TRBJ1-3; D ambiguous. This CDR3 spans 17 amino acids. The germline V gene has CDR1 LGHDT and CDR2 YNNKEL (reference sequence). The ends were cut back, 1 base at V and 0 bases at J, with 13 bases in the middle. In DNA, the CDR3 is TGTGCCAGCAGCCAAGCGTCGGCCGTGTACTCTGGAAACACCATATATTTT. The encoded protein is CASSQASAVYSGNTIYF.

This clonotype has a handful of counts. The chain employs TRBV20-1 and TRBJ2-2, with 9 bases matching TRBD2. Per the germline V gene, CDR1 is DFQATT and CDR2 is SNEGSKA (reference sequence). V dropped 1 base and J dropped 7; count of bases not matched to a gene: 7. This CDR3 spans 15 amino acids. CDR3 bases: TGCAGTGCTAGAGTCTCTAGCGGGAATATCGGGGAGCTGTTTTTT. It encodes CSARVSSGNIGELFF.

The V call is TRBV5-1, the J call TRBJ1-1; D call uncertain. The germline gives CDR1 SGHRS, CDR2 YFSETQ. V was shortened by 2 bases and J by 2 bases, with 10 bases between the two germline ends. This CDR3 has 14 amino acids. The CDR3 region has the DNA TGCGCCAGCAGCTTTTTCCGGGGAAACACTGAAGCTTTCTTT. Translating it yields CASSFFRGNTEAFF.

This clonotype was recorded a few times. The rearrangement uses TRBV20-1 and TRBJ2-1; 7 bases match TRBD2. The trim removed 2 bases at V and 5 bases at J, leaving 9 bases unmatched. Germline lookup yields CDR1 DFQATT and CDR2 SNEGSKA (reference sequence). The CDR3 is made up of 15 amino acids. The CDR3 DNA reads TGCAGTGCTAGACACGGGGGAGGGAGTGACAATGAGCAGTTCTTC. Encoded protein: CSARHGGGSDNEQFF.

Notes on this clonotype: A junction boundary mismatches the germline segment, possibly from a read error. The chain employs TRBV28 and TRBJ2-7; D possibly matches TRBD1 or TRBD2 (6 bases each). The CDR3 is 15 amino acids. Germline lookup yields CDR1 MDHEN and CDR2 SYDVKM. The CDR3 loop is CASSLCWGASCEQYF. CDR3 DNA: TGTGCCAGCAGTTTATGCTGGGGGGCCTCCTGCGAGCAGTACTTC.

This clonotype appeared a few times. The J gene is TRBJ2-1, the V gene TRBV28; 10 positions match TRBD2. After removal of 1 base from V and 10 bases from J, the junction contained 7 bases not matched to a gene. CDR1 and CDR2 (germline): MDHEN, SYDVKM. There are 15 residues in the CDR3. As DNA, the CDR3 is TGTGCCAGCAGTTTATCTAGCGGGAGTTGGAAAGAGCAGTTCTTC. Translated: CASSLSSGSWKEQFF.

The chain carries TRBV4-2 and TRBJ2-2, with D possibly called TRBD1 or TRBD2 (5 bases each). Germline CDR1 LGHNA, CDR2 YNFKEQ. V lost 3 bases, J lost 4 bases, and 18 bases lay in between. This CDR3 has 17 residues. The CDR3 spells CASSQPLLGASTGELFF. The DNA of the CDR3 is TGTGCCAGCAGCCAGCCTCTCCTCGGGGCCTCCACCGGGGAGCTGTTTTTT.

This clonotype has more than one count but fewer than ten. The rearrangement joins TRBV5-1 to TRBJ2-1; TRBD2 might be the D (6 bases). Trimming took off 1 base at V and 7 bases at J, with 15 bases between the two ends. This CDR3 contains 15 residues. The germline CDR1 and CDR2 sequences are SGHRS and YFSETQ. The CDR3: CASSLLIGEANEQFF. CDR3 in DNA: TGCGCCAGCAGCTTGTTAATTGGGGAGGCGAATGAGCAGTTCTTC.

This clonotype was detected a few times. The rearrangement links TRBV28 to TRBJ2-7; 8 bases map to TRBD2. The germline CDR1 and CDR2 sequences are MDHEN and SYDVKM. Trimming at V came to 3 bases and at J to 0 bases, leaving 7 bases not matched to a gene. CDR3 length: 16 residues. CDR3 region: CASSFQREPFSYEQYF. For the CDR3, the DNA is TGTGCCAGCAGTTTCCAGCGGGAGCCTTTCTCCTACGAGCAGTACTTC.

This clonotype was picked up a small number of times. The chain carries TRBV6-1 and TRBJ2-4; TRBD2 matches 8 bases. Germline V gene lookup returns CDR1 MNHNS and CDR2 SASEGT. The V gene end was trimmed by 5 bases and the J gene end by 2 bases; junction bases not matched to a gene: 8. CDR3 length: 16 amino acids. CDR3 DNA sequence: TGTGCCAGCAGTACCCATAGCGGGATCCCCAAAAACATTCAGTACTTC. Protein product: CASSTHSGIPKNIQYF.

The rearrangement links TRBV10-3 to TRBJ2-2; the D is unclear. Germline CDR1 is ENHRY and CDR2 is SYGVKD. With 6 bases removed from V and 6 bases from J, the gap between germline ends came to 14 bases. CDR3 length equals 14 residues. The CDR3 sequence: CAIRKTRQAGELFF. The CDR3 nucleotides are TGTGCCATCAGGAAGACTCGGCAGGCCGGGGAGCTGTTTTTT.

This chain connects TRBV12-3 or TRBV12-4 to TRBJ2-2, with D hard to call. Between the trimmed V and J ends, which lost 1 base and 6 bases, there was a span of 6 bases. This CDR3 spans 13 amino acids. The CDR3 here is CASSLGLSGELFF. CDR3 DNA: TGTGCCAGCAGTTTAGGGCTGTCCGGGGAGCTGTTTTTT.